This is a list of T cell receptor beta chains from one sample in a study of T cell responses to AZD1222 COVID-19 vaccine. The method was immunoSEQ multiplex PCR; TCRdb's version includes in-frame clones alone and lacks a portion of them. The table has roughly 130,000 clones, 75% to 95% seen once. The specimen was peripheral blood, collected 28 days after the second dose of the MenACWY control vaccine. These receptors were collected from an adult who received the MenACWY meningococcal vaccine as a control. Both conserved end residues are part of each CDR3. D genes are given only for firm matches.

V	J	D	DNA	CDR3
TRBV7-2	TRBJ2-1	-	TGTGCCAGCAGCCCAGGGGTCGCTACCGCCGAGCAGTTCTTC	CASSPGVATAEQFF
TRBV7-9	TRBJ1-4	TRBD1	TGTGCCAGCAGCTTATCGACAGGGGGAAGAGAAAAACTGTTTTTT	CASSLSTGGREKLFF
TRBV9	TRBJ2-7	-	TGTGCCAGCAGCGTAGGATATGGGGGCTCCTACGAGCAGTACTTC	CASSVGYGGSYEQYF
TRBV5-8	TRBJ1-2	-	TGTGCCAGCAGCTTGGCCGGTGACAGACAGTTCTTTGGCTACACCTTC	CASSLAGDRQFFGYTF
TRBV19	TRBJ2-4	TRBD2	TGTGCCAGTAGTCCCTCGGGGACTAGCGGGGGGGTGGCCAAAAACATTCAGTACTTC	CASSPSGTSGGVAKNIQYF
TRBV7-9	TRBJ1-6	-	TGTGCCAGCAGCGAGACCGGGGGGTCACCCCTCCACTTT	CASSETGGSPLHF
TRBV6-2/TRBV6-3	TRBJ1-5	-	TGTGCCAGCAGTTTAACCCATGGCAATCAGCCCCAGCATTTT	CASSLTHGNQPQHF
TRBV6-5	TRBJ2-7	-	TGTGCCAGCAAGGTAGGGGCGACCTCACCCGAGCAGTACTTC	CASKVGATSPEQYF
TRBV3-1/TRBV3-2	TRBJ1-4	-	TGTGCCAGCAGCCCCTTTGGACAGCCTAATGAAAAACTGTTTTTT	CASSPFGQPNEKLFF
TRBV7-9	TRBJ1-2	-	TGTGCCAGCAGCTTAGGGGCCGGGAGGGATGGCTATGGCTACACCTTC	CASSLGAGRDGYGYTF
TRBV7-6	TRBJ2-5	-	TGTGCCAGCAGCACAACCCCACCCGCAGGGATAGGGGAGACCCAGTACTTC	CASSTTPPAGIGETQYF
TRBV19	TRBJ1-5	-	TGTGCCAGTAGTATTATCTATCAGCCCCAGCATTTT	CASSIIYQPQHF
TRBV6-6	TRBJ1-3	-	TGTGCCAGCAGTCGCCTCTGGGGGGGCGGGACTGGAAACACCATATATTTT	CASSRLWGGGTGNTIYF
TRBV19	TRBJ1-1	TRBD1	TGTGCCAGTAGCAGGGGGGACAGGGGGCTGAGGACTGAAGCTTTCTTT	CASSRGDRGLRTEAFF
TRBV11-2	TRBJ2-7	-	TGTGCCAGCAGCTTACTGGGAGGTATCTCCGAGCAGTACTTC	CASSLLGGISEQYF